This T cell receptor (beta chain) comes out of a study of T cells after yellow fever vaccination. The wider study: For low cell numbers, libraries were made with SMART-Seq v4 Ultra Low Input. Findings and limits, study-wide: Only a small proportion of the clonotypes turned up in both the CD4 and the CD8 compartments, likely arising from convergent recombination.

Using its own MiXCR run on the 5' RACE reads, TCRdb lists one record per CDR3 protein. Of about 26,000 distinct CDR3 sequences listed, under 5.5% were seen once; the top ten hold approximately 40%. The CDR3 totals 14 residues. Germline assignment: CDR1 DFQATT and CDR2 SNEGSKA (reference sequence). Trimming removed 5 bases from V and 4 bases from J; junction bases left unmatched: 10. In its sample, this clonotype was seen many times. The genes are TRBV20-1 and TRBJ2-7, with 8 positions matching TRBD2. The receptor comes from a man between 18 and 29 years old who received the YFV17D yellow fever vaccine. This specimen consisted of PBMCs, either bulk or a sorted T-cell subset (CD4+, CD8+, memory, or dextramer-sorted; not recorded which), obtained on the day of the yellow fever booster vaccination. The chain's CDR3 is CSARRSGGDYEQYV. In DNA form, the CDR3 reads TGCAGTGCTCGTAGAAGCGGGGGAGATTACGAGCAGTACGTC.